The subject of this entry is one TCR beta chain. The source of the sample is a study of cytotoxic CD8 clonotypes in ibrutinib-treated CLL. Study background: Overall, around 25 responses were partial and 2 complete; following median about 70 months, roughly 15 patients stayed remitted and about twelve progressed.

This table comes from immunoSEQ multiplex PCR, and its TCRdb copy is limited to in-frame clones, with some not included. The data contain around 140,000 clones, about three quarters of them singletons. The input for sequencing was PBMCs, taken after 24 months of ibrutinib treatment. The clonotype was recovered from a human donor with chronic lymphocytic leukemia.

DNA for the CDR3: TGTGCCAGCAGCCCCGTCTGGGGTGCAGCTTTCTTT. Translating gives CASSPVWGAAFF. The chain has TRBV6-5 and TRBJ1-1; D gene unclear. CDR3 length equals 12 residues. The germline V gene encodes CDR1 MNHEY and CDR2 SVGAGI. Trimming took off 6 bases at V and 10 bases at J, with 15 bases between the two ends.